The 24 T cell receptor beta chains listed next were all sequenced from one sample in a study of T cells in women clearing cervical HPV infection. Using immunoSEQ multiplex PCR, the repertoire was profiled, and TCRdb retains in-frame clones only, with some absent. Seen in this sample are 25,000 to 35,000 clones; the ten most common clones hold about 6.4%. Sequenced material: blood buffy coat. The receptors were sampled from a woman between 18 and 75 years old with a cervical HPV16 infection that either progressed to CIN3+ or cleared (not recorded which).

Remarks on this clone: The read finishes 3 residues shy of the CDR3 end, and the germline J gene is used to complete it. The rearrangement links TRBV4-1 to TRBJ2-1; TRBD1 is a possible D gene (6 bases). The CDR3 loop spans 14 amino acids. Germline V gene data show CDR1 as MGHRA and CDR2 as YSYEKL. The V end lost 4 bases, the J end lost 6 bases, and 13 bases lay between the germline ends. The chain's CDR3 is CASSRDTAINEQFF. The sequenced CDR3 bases are TGCGCCAGCAGCCGGGACACGGCCATCAATGAG.

Concerning this clone: The read comes to an end 3 residues before the CDR3 does, leaving the germline J gene to fill in the end. The chain combines TRBV19 with TRBJ1-1; 10 bases agree with TRBD1. V lost 1 base to trimming and J lost 5 bases; unmatched junction nucleotides: 4. Germline lookup yields CDR1 LNHDA and CDR2 SQIVND (reference sequence). There are 15 residues in the CDR3. Here the CDR3 reads CASSIGTGGRTEAFF. The sequenced part of the CDR3 DNA is TGTGCCAGTAGTATAGGGACAGGGGGTCGGACTGAA.

About this clone: Read data end 3 residues before the CDR3 end; the end is taken from the germline J gene. V usage is TRBV7-9 and J usage is TRBJ1-1; tentative D call: TRBD1 (5 bases). Germline CDR1 SEHNR, CDR2 FQNEAQ (reference sequence). CDR3 length: 14 amino acids. The ends were cut back, 5 bases at V and 4 bases at J, with 14 bases in the middle. The CDR3 sequence is CASSPIRGVTEAFF. The sequenced part of the CDR3 DNA is TGTGCCAGCAGCCCTATAAGGGGAGTCACTGAA.

A note on this clone: The read terminates 3 residues ahead of where the CDR3 ends, so the germline J gene completes it. This chain uses TRBV5-1 with TRBJ2-5; D is possibly TRBD2 (5 bases). The CDR3 is made up of 15 amino acids. The ends were cut back, 4 bases at V and 2 bases at J, with 15 bases in the middle. Germline V gene sequence: CDR1 SGHRS, CDR2 YFSETQ. The CDR3 protein is CASSADGLPQETQYF. The CDR3 DNA, read in part, is TGCGCCAGCAGCGCGGACGGACTCCCACAAGAGACC. Using reference TRBV5-1 and TRBJ2-5 for the parts outside the CDR3, the full variable domain is KAGVTQTPRYLIKTRGQQVTLSCSPISGHRSVSWYQQTPGQGLQFLFEYFSETQRNKGNFPGRFSGRQFSNSRSEMNVSTLELGDSALYLCASSADGLPQETQYFGPGTRLLVL.

As to this clone: The read is 3 residues too short to cover the CDR3 end, so that end is filled in from the germline J gene. This chain links TRBV20-1 with TRBJ1-5, with 7 bases lining up with TRBD1. This CDR3 region has 16 residues. The V gene's germline CDR1 is DFQATT and CDR2 SNEGSKA (reference sequence). Germline trimming cut 5 bases from V and 0 bases from J; bases unmatched to any gene: 10. The CDR3 reads CSAEGQRWASNQPQHF. The sequenced part of the CDR3 DNA is TGCAGTGCTGAGGGACAGCGCTGGGCTAGCAATCAGCCC.

Of note for this clone: The read ends 3 residues before the CDR3 terminus; that terminus is restored from the germline J gene. The rearrangement links TRBV2 to TRBJ2-6; 8 bases fit TRBD1. Germline trimming cut 6 bases from V and 1 base from J; bases unmatched to any gene: 5. Germline values: CDR1 SNHLY, CDR2 FYNNEI. This CDR3 is 16 amino acids long. Here the CDR3 reads CASRGQGASGANVLTF. The CDR3 bases that were read are TGTGCCAGCAGAGGACAGGGAGCATCTGGGGCCAACGTC. Looking up the rest from reference TRBV2 and TRBJ2-6 gives the full variable domain: EPEVTQTPSHQVTQMGQEVILRCVPISNHLYFYWYRQILGQKVEFLVSFYNNEISEKSEIFDDQFSVERPDGSNFTLKIRSTKLEDSAMYFCASRGQGASGANVLTFGAGSRLTVL.

The chain's CDR3 is CASSPPVSGNTIYF. Incomplete CDR3 DNA: TGTGCCAGCAGCCCCCCGGTCTCTGGAAACACC. This rearrangement joins TRBV7-9 to TRBJ1-3; no firm D call. Read sequence stops 3 residues before the CDR3 end, and the germline J gene provides the missing end. In germline, CDR1 is SEHNR, CDR2 FQNEAQ (reference sequence). V lost 5 bases and J 0 bases, leaving 8 bases between the germline ends. CDR3 length: 14 amino acids.

Notes on this clone: The read falls 3 residues short of the CDR3 end, and the missing part is taken from the germline J gene. J is TRBJ1-1 and V is TRBV5-1; no clear D. Germline assignment: CDR1 SGHRS and CDR2 YFSETQ. The V gene lost 0 bases and the J gene lost 4 bases, with 10 bases spanning the gap. The CDR3 loop spans 14 amino acids. The CDR3 bases that were read are TGCGCCAGCAGCTTGGAGCGGGGAATCACTGAA. The encoded protein is CASSLERGITE. The CDR3 as a whole reads CASSLERGITEAFF.

In regard to this clone: The read ends 3 residues before the CDR3 terminus; that terminus is restored from the germline J gene. The chain recombines TRBV28 with TRBJ2-3; perhaps TRBD1 as D (6 bases). This CDR3 has 14 amino acids. In germline, CDR1 is MDHEN, CDR2 SYDVKM. The V end was cut by 8 bases, the J end by 2 bases, with 14 bases between. The sequenced CDR3 bases are TGTGCCAGCGCACCGGGACAAAACACAGATACG. Amino acid sequence: CASAPGQNTDT. The entire CDR3 is CASAPGQNTDTQYF.

As for this clone: The read terminates 3 residues ahead of where the CDR3 ends, so the germline J gene completes it. This rearrangement joins TRBV10-2 to TRBJ2-7; D is unresolved. Per the germline V gene, CDR1 is WSHSY and CDR2 is SAAADI. The CDR3 contains 13 residues. V lost 7 bases and J 0 bases, leaving 10 bases between the germline ends. The covered CDR3 bases are TGCGCCAGCATGGAGCGACTCTCCTACGAG. As protein: CASMERLSYE. The full-length CDR3 reads as CASMERLSYEQYF.

As concerns this clone: The read terminates 3 residues before the CDR3 end, so the remaining end is supplied by the germline J gene. The chain links TRBV20-1 to TRBJ2-5; a weak D match, TRBD1 (6 bases). Germline V lookup: CDR1 DFQATT, CDR2 SNEGSKA (reference sequence). The CDR3 has 15 amino acids. V lost 3 bases and J lost 2, with 16 bases in between. CDR3 sequence reads: CSASPLGQRQETQYF. Partial CDR3 DNA: TGCAGTGCTAGCCCCCTAGGACAGAGACAAGAGACC.

A word on this clone: The read ends 3 residues early relative to the CDR3; the germline J gene fills the gap. The V and J genes are TRBV20-1 and TRBJ1-5; perhaps TRBD1 as D (6 bases). The CDR3 has 14 residues. The ends were cut back, 6 bases at V and 6 bases at J, with 18 bases in the middle. The germline CDR1 and CDR2 sequences are DFQATT and SNEGSKA (reference sequence). The CDR3 spells CSARRAGEAQPQHF. The part of the CDR3 DNA that was read is TGCAGTGCCCGGCGGGCAGGGGAGGCTCAGCCC.

Turning to this clone: The read terminates 3 residues before the CDR3 end, so the remaining end is supplied by the germline J gene. The chain employs TRBV29-1 and TRBJ2-7; TRBD1 matches 12 bases. The CDR3 is made up of 13 amino acids. Trimming removed 4 bases from V and 3 bases from J; junction bases left unmatched: 1. Germline CDR1 SQVTM, CDR2 ANQGSEA. CDR3 DNA (partial): TGCAGCGTTGGGGACAGGGGGCACTACGAG. Its translation: CSVGDRGHYE. The whole CDR3 protein reads CSVGDRGHYEQYF.

Worth noting for this clone: The read terminates 3 residues ahead of where the CDR3 ends, so the germline J gene completes it. The chain has TRBV7-9 and TRBJ1-6, with D uncertain. The CDR3 covers 13 residues. Trimming shortened V by 1 base and J by 12 bases, and 10 bases separated the two germline ends. Germline-derived CDR1 and CDR2 are SEHNR and FQNEAQ (reference sequence). CDR3 bases read: TGTGCCAGCAGCTTAGGGGGTGCGGGACCC. Protein product: CASSLGGAGP. The entire CDR3 is CASSLGGAGPLHF.

As to this clone: The read gets to within 3 residues of the CDR3 end, and the germline J gene fills in the rest. The rearrangement uses TRBV9 and TRBJ1-1, with 7 bases aligning to TRBD1. In germline, CDR1 is SGDLS, CDR2 YYNGEE. The CDR3 covers 15 residues. The junction had 6 bases not matched to a gene; V was cut back by 4 bases and J by 0 bases. The CDR3 bases that were read are TGTGCCAGCAGCCCAGGGGGACAGCTGAACACTGAA. Translation gives CASSPGGQLNTE. In full, the CDR3 is CASSPGGQLNTEAFF.

The CDR3 loop reads CATSGRGGLNEQFF. The sequenced part of the CDR3 DNA is TGTGCCACCAGTGGACGGGGGGGCCTCAATGAG. The V and J genes are TRBV24-1 and TRBJ2-1; 8 bases agree with TRBD2. The read halts 3 residues ahead of the CDR3 end, with the missing end drawn from the germline J gene. The CDR3 has 14 residues. With V trimmed by 5 bases and J by 6 bases, 5 bases remained unmatched. The germline V gene encodes CDR1 KGHDR and CDR2 SFDVKD.

Points on this clone: The read ends 3 residues shy of where the CDR3 ends; the end is completed using the germline J gene. The chain uses TRBV20-1 and TRBJ2-5; 13 bases map to TRBD2. Germline values: CDR1 DFQATT, CDR2 SNEGSKA (reference sequence). The CDR3 totals 15 residues. Trimming cost V 2 bases and J 3 bases; bases outside gene matches: 3. CDR3 loop: CSARRGLAGEETQYF. CDR3 DNA (partial): TGCAGTGCTAGACGAGGACTAGCGGGGGAAGAGACC.

For this clone: The DNA ends 3 residues before the CDR3 does, and the rest of the CDR3 is filled in from the germline J gene. J is TRBJ2-1 and V is TRBV12-5, with D possibly TRBD2 on 7 matching bases. Germline V gene lookup returns CDR1 LGHNT and CDR2 FRNRAP. The CDR3 totals 13 residues. Between the trimmed V and J ends, which lost 8 bases and 5 bases, there was a span of 13 bases. The DNA read from the CDR3 is TGTGCTAGTTTAATAGGGGGGGACAATGAG. As protein: CASLIGGDNE. The CDR3 reads in full as CASLIGGDNEQFF. Looking up the rest from reference TRBV12-5 and TRBJ2-1 gives the full variable domain: DARVTQTPRHKVTEMGQEVTMRCQPILGHNTVFWYRQTMMQGLELLAYFRNRAPLDDSGMPKDRFSAEMPDATLATLKIQPSEPRDSAVYFCASLIGGDNEQFFGPGTRLTVL.

For this clone: The observed sequence ends 3 residues before the CDR3 terminus, with the missing tail filled in from the germline J gene. The chain recombines TRBV5-1 with TRBJ1-6; possible D gene TRBD1, 5 bases. The length of the CDR3 is 14 residues. Looked up from germline, CDR1 is SGHRS and CDR2 is YFSETQ. V lost 4 bases and J lost 10, with 15 bases in between. CDR3 bases read: TGCGCCAGCAGCGGGGACGGCGGGGGGTCACCC. This gives the protein CASSGDGGGSP. The complete CDR3 sequence is CASSGDGGGSPLHF.

CDR3 sequence reads: CSAREGAGRETQYF. The sequenced part of the CDR3 DNA is TGCAGTGCTAGAGAGGGAGCGGGGCGAGAGACC. The chain carries TRBV20-1 and TRBJ2-5; TRBD2 matches at 7 bases. The CDR3 goes on 3 residues after the read ends, and that part is filled in from the germline J gene. Germline trimming cut 0 bases from V and 4 bases from J; bases unmatched to any gene: 5. This CDR3 spans 14 amino acids. Germline CDR1 and CDR2: DFQATT and SNEGSKA (reference sequence).

A note on this clone: The read comes to an end 3 residues before the CDR3 does, leaving the germline J gene to fill in the end. The chain links TRBV14 to TRBJ2-4; 8 bases match TRBD2. CDR1 is SGHDN and CDR2 is FVKESK in the germline V gene. The CDR3 spans 17 residues. After removal of 0 bases from V and 2 bases from J, the junction contained 6 bases not matched to a gene. CDR3 DNA (partial): TGTGCCAGCAGCCAAGATGGAGTAGCGGGGCCCAAAAACATT. It encodes CASSQDGVAGPKNI. The full CDR3 protein reads CASSQDGVAGPKNIQYF.

On this clone itself: The read finishes 3 residues shy of the CDR3 end, and the germline J gene is used to complete it. The J gene is TRBJ2-1, the V gene TRBV20-1, with D perhaps matching TRBD1 (5 bases). V lost 5 bases to trimming and J lost 3 bases, with 20 bases between them. Germline CDR1 DFQATT, CDR2 SNEGSKA (reference sequence). CDR3 length: 16 residues. The covered CDR3 bases are TGCAGTGCTGGTGATCTTATGGGGCCCAGCTACAATGAG. Protein: CSAGDLMGPSYNE. The full CDR3 is CSAGDLMGPSYNEQFF.

In regard to this clone: The read ends 3 residues early relative to the CDR3; the germline J gene fills the gap. V usage is TRBV5-4 and J usage is TRBJ2-3; 8 nucleotides line up with TRBD1. The trim removed 2 bases at V and 4 bases at J, leaving 6 bases unmatched. Germline loops: CDR1 SGHNT, CDR2 YYREEE (reference sequence). This CDR3 has 15 amino acids. This CDR3 is CASSFDRGRADTQYF. Incomplete CDR3 DNA: TGTGCCAGCAGCTTCGACAGGGGAAGGGCAGATACG.

About this clone itself: The read halts 3 residues ahead of the CDR3 end, with the missing end drawn from the germline J gene. The chain is built from TRBV5-1 and TRBJ2-2; D not certain. CDR1 and CDR2 (germline): SGHRS, YFSETQ. The CDR3 has 13 amino acids. Trimming stripped 3 bases from V and 3 bases from J, with 6 bases between. This CDR3 is CASSSEHTGELFF. CDR3 DNA, as far as it was read: TGCGCCAGCAGCTCCGAGCACACCGGGGAG.